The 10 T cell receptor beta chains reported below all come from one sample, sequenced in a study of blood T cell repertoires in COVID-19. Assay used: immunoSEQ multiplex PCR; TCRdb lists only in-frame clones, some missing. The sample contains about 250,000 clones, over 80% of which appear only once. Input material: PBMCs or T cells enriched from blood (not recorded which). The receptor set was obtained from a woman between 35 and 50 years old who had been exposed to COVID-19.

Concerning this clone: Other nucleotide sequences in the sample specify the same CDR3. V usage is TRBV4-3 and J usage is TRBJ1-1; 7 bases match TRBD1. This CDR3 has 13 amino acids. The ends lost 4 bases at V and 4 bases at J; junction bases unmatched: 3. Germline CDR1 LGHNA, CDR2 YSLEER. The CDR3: CASSPAGGTEAFF. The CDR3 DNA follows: TGCGCCAGCAGCCCTGCAGGGGGCACTGAAGCTTTCTTT.

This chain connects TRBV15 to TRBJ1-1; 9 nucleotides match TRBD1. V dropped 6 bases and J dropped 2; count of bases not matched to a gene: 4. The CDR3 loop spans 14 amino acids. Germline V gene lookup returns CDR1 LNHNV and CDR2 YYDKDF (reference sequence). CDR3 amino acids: CATRDRGGNTEAFF. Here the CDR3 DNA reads TGTGCCACCAGGGACAGGGGAGGAAACACTGAAGCTTTCTTT. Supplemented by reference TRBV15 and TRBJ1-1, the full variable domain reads DAMVIQNPRYQVTQFGKPVTLSCSQTLNHNVMYWYQQKSSQAPKLLFHYYDKDFNNEADTPDNFQSRRPNTSFCFLDIRSPGLGDTAMYLCATRDRGGNTEAFFGQGTRLTVV.

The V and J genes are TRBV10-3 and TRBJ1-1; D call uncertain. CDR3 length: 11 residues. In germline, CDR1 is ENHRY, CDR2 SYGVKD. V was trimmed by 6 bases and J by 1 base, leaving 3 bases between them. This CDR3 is CAIRANTEAFF. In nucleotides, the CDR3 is TGTGCCATCAGGGCGAACACTGAAGCTTTCTTT.

The CDR3: CASSLNPPDRNSPLHF. CDR3 bases: TGTGCCAGCAGCTTAAACCCCCCAGACAGAAATTCACCCCTCCACTTT. The chain links TRBV7-3 to TRBJ1-6; D may be TRBD1 (5 bases). This CDR3 region has 16 residues. CDR1 SGHTA and CDR2 FQGTGA come from the germline V gene. V gave up 1 base and J gave up 7 bases, with 14 bases separating them.

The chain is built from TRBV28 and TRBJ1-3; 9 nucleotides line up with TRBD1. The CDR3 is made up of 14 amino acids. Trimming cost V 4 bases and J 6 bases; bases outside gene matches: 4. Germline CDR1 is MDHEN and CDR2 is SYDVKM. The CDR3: CASSSGTGKNTIYF. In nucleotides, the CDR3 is TGTGCCAGCAGTTCCGGGACAGGGAAAAACACCATATATTTT.

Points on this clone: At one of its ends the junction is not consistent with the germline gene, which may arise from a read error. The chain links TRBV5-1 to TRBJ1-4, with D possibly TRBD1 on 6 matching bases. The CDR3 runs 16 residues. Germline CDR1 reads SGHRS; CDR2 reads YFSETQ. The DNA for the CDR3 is TGTGCCAGCAGCTTGGCACCGACAGGCAGGGGCGAAAAACTGTTTTTT. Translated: CASSLAPTGRGEKLFF.

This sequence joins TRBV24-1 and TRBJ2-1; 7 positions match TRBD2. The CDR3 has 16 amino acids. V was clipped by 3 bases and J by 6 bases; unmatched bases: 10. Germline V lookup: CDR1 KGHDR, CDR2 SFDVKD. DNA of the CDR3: TGTGCCACCAGTGATCCTGGGGGGGAGACGTCCAATGAGCAGTTCTTC. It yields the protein CATSDPGGETSNEQFF.

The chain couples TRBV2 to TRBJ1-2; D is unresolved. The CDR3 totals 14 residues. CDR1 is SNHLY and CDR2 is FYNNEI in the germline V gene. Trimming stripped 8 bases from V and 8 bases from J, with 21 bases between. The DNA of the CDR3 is TGTGCCAGCGAGCGGGGATCCCGCACCTCGGGCTACACCTTC. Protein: CASERGSRTSGYTF.

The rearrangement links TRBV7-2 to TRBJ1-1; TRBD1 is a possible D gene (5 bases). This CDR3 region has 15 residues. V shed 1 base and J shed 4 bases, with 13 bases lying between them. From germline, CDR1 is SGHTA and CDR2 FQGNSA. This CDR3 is CASSLDGGSGTEAFF. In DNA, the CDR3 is TGTGCCAGCAGCTTAGATGGGGGGAGCGGCACTGAAGCTTTCTTT. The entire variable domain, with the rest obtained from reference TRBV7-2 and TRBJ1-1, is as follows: GAGVSQSPSNKVTEKGKDVELRCDPISGHTALYWYRQSLGQGLEFLIYFQGNSAPDKSGLPSDRFSAERTGGSVSTLTIQRTQQEDSAVYLCASSLDGGSGTEAFFGQGTRLTVV.

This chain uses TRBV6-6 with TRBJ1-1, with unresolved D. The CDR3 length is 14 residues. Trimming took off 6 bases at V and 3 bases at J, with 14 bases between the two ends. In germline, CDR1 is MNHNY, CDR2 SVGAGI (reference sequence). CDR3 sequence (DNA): TGTGCCAGCAGCCTGCTAGGGAGTGACACTGAAGCTTTCTTT. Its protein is CASSLLGSDTEAFF.